Listed below are T cell receptor beta chains from one sample, sequenced in a study of blood T cell repertoires in COVID-19. Profiling relied on immunoSEQ multiplex PCR, and the TCRdb table lists in-frame clones only, not all of them. The sample has a few hundred thousand clones, around nine tenths seen once. The sample comprised PBMCs or T cells enriched from blood (not recorded which). These TCRs come from a woman aged 50 to 60 who had recovered from COVID-19. The CDR3 runs from the conserved cysteine through the conserved F or W. The D gene is left open where the match is weak. Only some rows state a clone size, as once, few, many or a class for expanded clones.

TRBV4-1,TRBD1,NA,TRBJ2-7,CASSPGRGHPPLQQYF,TGCGCCAGCAGCCCAGGCAGGGGGCACCCCCCTTTACAGCAGTACTTC
TRBV29-1,TRBD1,NA,TRBJ1-1,CSGRQGRGTEAFF,TGCAGCGGTAGACAGGGACGGGGGACTGAAGCTTTCTTT
TRBV2,TRBD1,once,TRBJ1-2,CASSAGTDAYGYTF,TGTGCCAGCAGTGCCGGGACAGATGCCTATGGCTACACCTTC
TRBV18,NA,NA,TRBJ1-3,CASSPGGRSGNTIYF,TGTGCCAGCTCACCAGGGGGCCGCTCTGGAAACACCATATATTTT
TRBV4-1,NA,NA,TRBJ1-2,CASSPPVGRVNYGYTF,TGCGCCAGCAGCCCCCCGGTCGGGAGGGTTAACTATGGCTACACCTTC
TRBV3-1/TRBV3-2,NA,NA,TRBJ2-6,CASSHSSGANVLTF,TGTGCCAGCAGCCATAGCTCTGGGGCCAACGTCCTGACTTTC
TRBV5-4,NA,NA,TRBJ2-5,CASSSRTYQETQYF,TGTGCCAGCAGCTCACGGACTTATCAAGAGACCCAGTACTTC
TRBV7-9,NA,NA,TRBJ1-2,CASSTNNAVLSRTYYGYTF,TGTGCCAGCAGCACGAATAACGCGGTCCTGTCCCGTACCTACTATGGCTACACCTTC
TRBV19,TRBD2,NA,TRBJ2-3,CASSFSGGRGGRTDTQYF,TGTGCCAGTAGTTTCTCCGGAGGGCGGGGGGGCCGCACAGATACGCAGTATTTT
TRBV19,NA,NA,TRBJ1-2,CASSIGRGVFGYTF,TGTGCCAGTAGTATCGGCAGGGGCGTATTTGGCTACACCTTC
TRBV19,TRBD2,NA,TRBJ2-6,CASSMAGGLGANVLTF,TGTGCCAGTAGTATGGCGGGGGGTCTGGGGGCCAACGTCCTGACTTTC
TRBV28,NA,once,TRBJ1-1,CASSLAGASPMNTEAFF,TGTGCCAGCAGTTTAGCGGGGGCCTCACCCATGAACACTGAAGCTTTCTTT
TRBV5-1,TRBD2,once,TRBJ2-5,CASSSFSGAQETQYF,TGCGCCAGCAGCTCTTTTAGCGGGGCCCAAGAGACCCAGTACTTC
TRBV6-1,NA,NA,TRBJ1-1,CASSEALGRNTEAFF,TGTGCCAGCAGTGAAGCGCTTGGGAGGAACACTGAAGCTTTCTTT
TRBV7-8,TRBD1,NA,TRBJ2-7,CASTHNRGPEEQYF,TGTGCCAGCACCCATAACAGGGGACCGGAGGAGCAGTACTTC
TRBV6-5,NA,NA,TRBJ1-3,CASRRQAPSGNTIYF,TGTGCCAGCAGGAGACAGGCCCCTTCTGGAAACACCATATATTTT
TRBV4-1,NA,NA,TRBJ1-5,CASSQVEAGPRSQPQHF,TGCGCCAGCAGCCAAGTTGAAGCTGGTCCGCGGTCCCAGCCCCAGCATTTT
TRBV5-1,TRBD1,once,TRBJ1-1,CASSLALYRGRKNTEAFF,TGCGCCAGCAGCTTAGCACTTTACAGGGGGCGGAAGAACACTGAAGCTTTCTTT
TRBV27,TRBD1,NA,TRBJ1-1,CASTWDRDSEAFF,TGTGCCAGCACATGGGACAGGGACTCTGAAGCTTTCTTT
TRBV21-1,NA,NA,TRBJ2-1,CASSKALRQARDEQFF,TGTGCCAGCAGCAAAGCGCTGCGACAGGCGAGGGATGAGCAGTTCTTC
TRBV2,NA,NA,TRBJ1-6,CASSAGGRSPLHF,TGTGCCAGCAGTGCGGGGGGAAGGTCACCCCTCCACTTT
TRBV7-9,TRBD1,NA,TRBJ2-7,CASSSRDSYEQYF,TGTGCCAGCAGCTCAAGGGACAGCTACGAGCAGTACTTC
TRBV5-1,TRBD1,NA,TRBJ1-2,CASRSRVTGEWNYGYTF,TGCGCCAGCAGGTCGAGGGTCACAGGGGAGTGGAACTATGGCTACACCTTC
TRBV6-2/TRBV6-3,TRBD2,few,TRBJ2-1,CASRPLQRGHYNEQFF,TGTGCCAGCAGACCTCTCCAGCGGGGGCACTACAATGAGCAGTTCTTC
TRBV19,TRBD1,NA,TRBJ1-2,CASSPDYGTGLFYGYTF,TGTGCCAGTAGTCCAGATTATGGGACAGGACTCTTTTATGGCTACACCTTC
TRBV5-1,NA,NA,TRBJ1-1,CASSAGQSTEAFF,TGCGCCAGCAGCGCCGGACAGAGCACTGAAGCTTTCTTT
TRBV11-2,NA,NA,TRBJ1-2,CASSTLNRDGYTF,TGTGCCAGCAGCACATTGAACAGGGACGGCTACACCTTC
TRBV18,NA,NA,TRBJ1-5,CASSRAGGNQPQHF,TGTGCCAGCTCACGGGCCGGGGGGAATCAGCCCCAGCATTTT